This entry is about one T cell receptor beta chain. In its sample, this clonotype was seen once. It lacks a known antigen. An end of the junction does not agree with germline; a read error may underlie this. The data stem from a study of identical twins' blood T cells (dated by TCRdb to the early 2010s). Describing the broader study: About 50 million Illumina reads were obtained across about twelve libraries, of which six were alpha-chain libraries and six were beta-chain libraries. Using next-generation sequencing, the study compared the TCR alpha and beta chain repertoires of three pairs of monozygous twins to assess how genetics influences repertoire formation. The study at large found these results: Independent studies were stated to be required to validate the proposed role of the TCRalpha J segment in MHC recognition during thymic selection. How many CDR3 clonotypes two donors shared depended mainly on the product of their cloneset sizes, and the twins did not clearly stray from this trend. Among the most abundant TCRbeta clonotypes, every donor shared more CDR3 sequences with her own twin than with unrelated donors. V gene usage was reported to be markedly more similar within twin pairs than between unrelated donors, even among non-selected out-of-frame TCRbeta clonotypes. Environmental influences could not be excluded as an explanation for twin similarity, since twins were reared together.

Six healthy women forming three monozygous twin pairs were used as donors. All three twin pairs had been raised together and were thought likely to have encountered the same vaccines and infectious agents. RNA was isolated from peripheral blood mononuclear cells and used to prepare TCR cDNA libraries. Libraries were made using 5' RACE. Sequencing relied on an Illumina Genome Analyzer IIx. The RNA-based TCR cDNA libraries were made using a previously described protocol that was modified in several ways. To prevent cross-contamination, sample-specific barcodes were added to both ends of each TCR cDNA library during cDNA synthesis and amplification. Per the source publication's procedure: Between about 100,000 and nearly 550,000 clonotypes were identified per individual, with about 2 to 3.6 million CDR3-containing reads per library. Reads with improper barcode index combinations were discarded, and clonesets were then built for each library with the MiTCR software. While assembling CDR3 clonotypes, MiTCR corrected PCR and sequencing errors and either filtered or rescued low-quality reads. Artificial out-of-frame clonotypes were removed by being mapped to in-frame sequences, with one indel in the CDR3 allowed. Similarity of V and J gene usage between donors was measured as Jensen-Shannon divergence divided by mean entropy. TCRdb's own reprocessing of the public reads used fastp at Q25 and MiXCR and kept productive beta chains. Each entry merges the rows of one CDR3 protein and shows their most common DNA and genes. The V and J calls come from TCRdb's annotation, not from the publication. The sample table holds a few hundred thousand distinct CDR3 sequences, of which 25% to 35% were seen once. 6.1% of the sample lies in the top ten.

The germline V gene specifies LGHNA as CDR1 and YSLEER as CDR2. Inclusive of the bounding cysteine and phenylalanine, the CDR3 is 18 residues long. Only the CDR3 DNA stays, 54 bases, in frame from base 1. Material: PBMCs. This chain joins TRBV4-3 to TRBJ1-1; 7 central bases correspond to TRBD1. The TCR was taken from a woman aged 18 to 50 in good health. The DNA sequence reads TGCGCCGGCAGCCAAGCGCACAGGGGATTTCTCTCGGGCACTGAAGCTTTCTTT. Its protein reads: CAGSQAHRGFLSGTEAFF.